A selection of T cell receptor beta chains follows, all from one sample in a study of blood T cell repertoires in COVID-19. Libraries were prepared by immunoSEQ multiplex PCR; TCRdb keeps only in-frame clonotypes and omits some of them. The sample shows 150,000 to 200,000 clones, 75% to 85% of them seen only once. The sequenced material came from peripheral blood. The receptors shown here come from a middle-aged woman with COVID-19, enrolled during active disease. Both conserved end residues are part of each CDR3. The order of the fields is J gene, V gene, clone size, D gene, CDR3 protein, CDR3 DNA. D genes are given only for firm matches. Size tells how often a clone was seen (once, few, many) or the class of an expanded clone, and some rows leave it out.

TRBJ2-2	TRBV7-3	NA	TRBD2	CASSPGGATGELFF	TGTGCCAGCAGCCCCGGGGGGGCGACCGGGGAACTGTTTTTT
TRBJ2-5	TRBV2	NA	NA	CASSETVSHGQETQYF	TGTGCCAGCAGTGAAACTGTTAGCCACGGACAAGAGACCCAGTACTTC
TRBJ1-2	TRBV7-9	NA	NA	CASSQGPSYGYTF	TGTGCCAGCAGCCAGGGGCCGTCCTATGGCTACACCTTC
TRBJ2-7	TRBV29-1	once	NA	CSVENANYEQYF	TGCAGCGTTGAGAACGCTAACTACGAGCAGTACTTC
TRBJ1-1	TRBV10-2	NA	NA	CARGQAIDRKNTEAFF	TGCGCCAGGGGCCAAGCAATAGACAGAAAGAACACTGAAGCTTTCTTT
TRBJ1-2	TRBV2	once	NA	CASSAQGTHYGYTF	TGTGCCAGCAGTGCCCAGGGAACTCACTATGGCTACACCTTC
TRBJ2-1	TRBV24-1	few	TRBD2	CATSAPTSGSGNEQFF	TGTGCCACCAGTGCCCCAACTAGCGGGAGCGGCAATGAGCAGTTCTTC
TRBJ2-7	TRBV25-1	NA	NA	CASSRLYEQYF	TGTGCCAGCAGCCGACTCTACGAGCAGTACTTC
TRBJ2-7	TRBV18	NA	NA	CASSLGDLREQYF	TGTGCCAGCTCACTTGGGGACTTGAGGGAGCAGTACTTC
TRBJ2-2	TRBV7-9	NA	TRBD1	CASSPRQGTGELFF	TGTGCCAGCAGCCCGCGACAGGGTACCGGGGAGCTGTTTTTT
TRBJ2-7	TRBV25-1	NA	NA	CASSRYYEQYF	TGTGCCAGCAGTCGCTACTACGAGCAGTACTTC
TRBJ2-1	TRBV9	NA	NA	CASSVVPRDIEQFF	TGTGCCAGCAGCGTAGTCCCTCGGGACATTGAGCAGTTCTTC
TRBJ2-3	TRBV30	NA	TRBD1	CAWSPDRVSTDTQYF	TGTGCCTGGAGTCCTGACAGGGTTAGCACAGATACGCAGTATTTT
TRBJ1-6	TRBV28	NA	TRBD1	CASRPRQGPASPLHF	TGTGCCAGCAGACCCCGACAGGGCCCGGCTTCACCCCTCCACTTT
TRBJ1-1	TRBV12-3/TRBV12-4	NA	NA	CASSFSLNTEAFF	TGTGCCAGCAGTTTCTCCCTGAACACTGAAGCTTTCTTT
TRBJ2-2	TRBV3-1/TRBV3-2	few	NA	CASSRGHSNTGELFF	TGTGCCAGCAGCCGCGGACATTCGAACACCGGGGAGCTGTTTTTT
TRBJ2-1	TRBV25-1	NA	TRBD2	CASSGATREGPSYNEQFF	TGTGCCAGCAGTGGGGCTACGCGGGAGGGCCCCTCCTACAATGAGCAGTTCTTC
TRBJ2-4	TRBV10-1	NA	TRBD1	CASSRTGENIQYF	TGCGCCAGCAGTCGGACAGGAGAAAACATTCAGTACTTC
TRBJ2-5	TRBV7-8	NA	NA	CASSLGSGSQETQYF	TGTGCCAGCAGCTTAGGTTCCGGGAGCCAAGAGACCCAGTACTTC
TRBJ2-3	TRBV15	few	TRBD1	CATSREGQGGSTDTQYF	TGTGCCACCAGCAGAGAAGGACAGGGGGGTAGCACAGATACGCAGTATTTT
TRBJ2-5	TRBV6-4	NA	NA	CASKTRETQYF	TGTGCCAGCAAGACCAGGGAGACCCAGTACTTC
TRBJ1-3	TRBV7-8	NA	NA	CASSSKQGRGRWDTIYF	TGTGCCAGCAGCTCGAAACAGGGCCGCGGAAGATGGGACACCATATATTTT
TRBJ1-3	TRBV30	NA	NA	CAWSVGYLIYF	TGTGCCTGGAGTGTCGGGTACTTAATATATTTT
TRBJ2-5	TRBV5-4	NA	NA	CASSLGTAYQETQYF	TGTGCCAGCAGCTTGGGAACAGCCTACCAAGAGACCCAGTACTTC
TRBJ2-7	TRBV2	NA	TRBD1	CASNGQGVYEQYF	TGTGCCAGCAATGGACAGGGGGTCTACGAGCAGTACTTC
TRBJ2-5	TRBV10-1	NA	TRBD2	CASKKDSGVGGTQYF	TGCGCCAGCAAAAAAGATAGCGGGGTCGGGGGGACCCAGTACTTC
TRBJ2-2	TRBV23-1	NA	NA	CASSPNRIGSRPTGELFF	TGCGCCAGCAGTCCCAATCGAATAGGTTCCAGGCCGACCGGGGAGCTGTTTTTT
TRBJ1-4	TRBV7-8	NA	TRBD1	CASSQRQGANEKLFF	TGTGCCAGCAGCCAAAGACAGGGAGCGAATGAAAAACTGTTTTTT
TRBJ2-1	TRBV27	NA	NA	CASSSGGFPSYNEQFF	TGTGCCAGCAGTTCAGGAGGGTTCCCCTCCTACAATGAGCAGTTCTTC
TRBJ1-3	TRBV5-8	once	NA	CASSFALSGNTIYF	TGTGCCAGCAGCTTCGCGCTCTCTGGAAACACCATATATTTT
TRBJ2-1	TRBV7-3	NA	TRBD1	CASSSGGAGGRNEQFF	TGTGCCAGCAGCTCGGGTGGGGCAGGGGGCCGTAATGAGCAGTTCTTC
TRBJ1-2	TRBV19	few	NA	CASTGQYYGYTF	TGTGCCAGTACTGGACAGTACTATGGCTACACCTTC
TRBJ2-2	TRBV19	NA	NA	CASSISGSGTNTGELFF	TGTGCCAGTAGTATATCGGGTAGCGGCACGAACACCGGGGAGCTGTTTTTT
TRBJ1-3	TRBV30	NA	NA	CAWSVPGGGSGNTIYF	TGTGCCTGGAGTGTACCCGGGGGAGGGTCTGGAAACACCATATATTTT
TRBJ2-2	TRBV7-9	NA	TRBD1	CASSQGQAPGGELFF	TGTGCCAGCAGCCAGGGACAGGCGCCTGGCGGGGAGCTGTTTTTT
TRBJ1-5	TRBV19	NA	NA	CASSIGGSRSEPQHF	TGTGCCAGTAGTATAGGAGGCTCGCGGAGTGAGCCCCAGCATTTT
TRBJ2-1	TRBV19	NA	TRBD2	CASTYGTSGSGPYNEQFF	TGTGCCAGTACCTATGGGACTAGCGGGAGTGGGCCCTACAATGAGCAGTTCTTC
TRBJ1-1	TRBV9	NA	TRBD1	CASSVDGDRDTEAFF	TGTGCCAGCAGCGTAGACGGGGACAGGGACACTGAAGCTTTCTTT
TRBJ2-7	TRBV6-6	NA	NA	CASSSLGTQAYEQYF	TGTGCCAGCAGCTCCCTCGGGACACAAGCCTACGAGCAGTACTTC
TRBJ2-1	TRBV28	NA	TRBD2	CASGRTTSGRSNEQFF	TGTGCCAGCGGTCGAACAACTAGCGGGAGAAGCAATGAGCAGTTCTTC
TRBJ2-3	TRBV30	NA	NA	CAWNLGGSGDTQYF	TGTGCCTGGAACCTAGGTGGAAGTGGGGATACGCAGTATTTT
TRBJ2-1	TRBV3-1/TRBV3-2	NA	NA	CASRHLLGGPDNEQFF	TGTGCCAGCAGACACCTTCTGGGCGGGCCGGACAATGAGCAGTTCTTC
TRBJ1-5	TRBV29-1	NA	NA	CSVGEGGQPQHF	TGCAGCGTTGGGGAGGGTGGTCAGCCCCAGCATTTT
TRBJ2-5	TRBV28	NA	TRBD2	CASSPGLASEETQYF	TGTGCCAGCAGCCCCGGACTAGCGAGCGAAGAGACCCAGTACTTC
TRBJ2-5	TRBV5-4	NA	NA	CASSLRGAGETQYF	TGTGCCAGCAGCTTGCGGGGGGCGGGAGAGACCCAGTACTTC
TRBJ2-1	TRBV27	few	NA	CASGLDSVPSYNEQFF	TGTGCCAGCGGTCTCGACTCGGTGCCCTCCTACAATGAGCAGTTCTTC
TRBJ1-1	TRBV12-3/TRBV12-4	NA	NA	CASSVAGPTEAFF	TGTGCCAGCAGCGTAGCAGGGCCCACTGAAGCTTTCTTT
TRBJ2-1	TRBV27	NA	TRBD1	CASSLWGTVSSYNEQFF	TGTGCCAGCAGTTTATGGGGGACAGTTAGCTCCTACAATGAGCAGTTCTTC
TRBJ2-1	TRBV19	NA	TRBD2	CASRPGTSVVNEQFF	TGTGCCAGTAGACCCGGGACTAGCGTTGTTAATGAGCAGTTCTTC
TRBJ1-6	TRBV28	once	TRBD1	CASTGQGNSPLHF	TGTGCCAGCACGGGACAGGGTAATTCACCCCTCCACTTT
TRBJ2-1	TRBV29-1	NA	NA	CSARGSGSYNEQFF	TGCAGCGCACGAGGTAGCGGCTCCTACAATGAGCAGTTCTTC
TRBJ2-3	TRBV2	NA	NA	CASSESLDTQYF	TGTGCCAGCAGTGAGTCGTTAGATACGCAGTATTTT
TRBJ2-4	TRBV6-5	NA	NA	CASRPGFSSKNIQYF	TGTGCCAGTCGTCCGGGGTTTTCATCCAAAAACATTCAGTACTTC
TRBJ2-2	TRBV9	NA	TRBD2	CASSGTGTSGGTFTGELFF	TGTGCCAGCAGCGGAACCGGGACTAGCGGGGGGACTTTCACCGGGGAGCTGTTTTTT
TRBJ2-6	TRBV5-1	NA	TRBD2	CASSSSGSSGANVLTF	TGCGCCAGCAGCTCTAGCGGGAGCTCTGGGGCCAACGTCCTGACTTTC